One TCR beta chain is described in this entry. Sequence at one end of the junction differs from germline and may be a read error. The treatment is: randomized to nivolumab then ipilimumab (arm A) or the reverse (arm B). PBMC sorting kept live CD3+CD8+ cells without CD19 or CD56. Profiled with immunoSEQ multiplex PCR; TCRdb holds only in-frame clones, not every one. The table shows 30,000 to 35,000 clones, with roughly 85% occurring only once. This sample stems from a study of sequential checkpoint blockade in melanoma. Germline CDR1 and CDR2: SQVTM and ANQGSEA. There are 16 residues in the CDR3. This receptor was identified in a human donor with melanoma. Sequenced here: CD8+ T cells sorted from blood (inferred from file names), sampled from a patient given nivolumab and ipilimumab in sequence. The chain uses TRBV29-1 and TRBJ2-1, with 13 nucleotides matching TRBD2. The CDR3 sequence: CSVEGLAGGSSNEQFF. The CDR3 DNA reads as TGCAGCGTTGAAGGACTAGCGGGAGGATCCTCCAATGAGCAGTTCTTC.